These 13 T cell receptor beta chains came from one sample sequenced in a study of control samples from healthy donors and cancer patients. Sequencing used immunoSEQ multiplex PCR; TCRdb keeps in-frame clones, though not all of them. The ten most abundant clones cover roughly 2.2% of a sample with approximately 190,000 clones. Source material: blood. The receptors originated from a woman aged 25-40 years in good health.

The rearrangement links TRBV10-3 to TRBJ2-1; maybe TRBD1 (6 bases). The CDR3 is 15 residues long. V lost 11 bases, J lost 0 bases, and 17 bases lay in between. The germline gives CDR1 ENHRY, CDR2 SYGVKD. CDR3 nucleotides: TGTGCCGTCGGACAGCACTCTAGCTCCTACAATGAGCAGTTCTTC. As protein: CAVGQHSSSYNEQFF.

CDR3 in amino acids: CAISESPGNTIYF. The CDR3 nucleotides read TGTGCCATCAGTGAGAGTCCTGGAAACACCATATATTTT. The chain links TRBV10-3 to TRBJ1-3, with D unresolved. The CDR3 has 13 residues. V was shortened by 2 bases and J by 2 bases, with 4 bases between the two germline ends. The V gene's germline CDR1 is ENHRY and CDR2 SYGVKD.

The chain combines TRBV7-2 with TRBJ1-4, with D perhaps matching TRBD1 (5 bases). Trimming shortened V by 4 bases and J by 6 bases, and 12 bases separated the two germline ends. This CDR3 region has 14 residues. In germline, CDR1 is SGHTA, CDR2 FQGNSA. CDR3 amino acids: CASSSPGRDEKLFF. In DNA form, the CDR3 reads TGTGCCAGCAGCTCCCCGGGACGAGATGAAAAACTGTTTTTT.

In DNA form, the CDR3 reads TGTGCCAGCAGCGCATCGGACAGAACTAATGAAAAACTGTTTTTT. Protein sequence: CASSASDRTNEKLFF. This chain uses TRBV25-1 with TRBJ1-4; weak D call: TRBD1 (6 bases). This CDR3 is built from 15 residues. Germline loops: CDR1 MGHDK, CDR2 SYGVNS. The V end lost 6 bases, the J end lost 1 base, and 12 bases lay between the germline ends.

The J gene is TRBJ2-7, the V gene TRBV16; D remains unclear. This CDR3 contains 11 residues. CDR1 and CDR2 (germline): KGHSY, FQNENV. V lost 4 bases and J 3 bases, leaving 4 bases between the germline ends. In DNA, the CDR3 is TGTGCCAGCAGCCCAGGCTACGAGCAGTACTTC. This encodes CASSPGYEQYF. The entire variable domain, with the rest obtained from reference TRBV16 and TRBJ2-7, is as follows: GEEVAQTPKHLVRGEGQKAKLYCAPIKGHSYVFWYQQVLKNEFKFLISFQNENVFDETGMPKERFSAKCLPNSPCSLEIQATKLEDSAVYFCASSPGYEQYFGPGTRLTVT.

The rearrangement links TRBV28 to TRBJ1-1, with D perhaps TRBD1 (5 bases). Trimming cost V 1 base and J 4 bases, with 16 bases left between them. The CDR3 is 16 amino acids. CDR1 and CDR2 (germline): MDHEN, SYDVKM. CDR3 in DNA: TGTGCCAGCAGTTTATTGGCAGGGTGGGTTCGCACTGAAGCTTTCTTT. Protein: CASSLLAGWVRTEAFF. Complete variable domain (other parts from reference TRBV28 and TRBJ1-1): DVKVTQSSRYLVKRTGEKVFLECVQDMDHENMFWYRQDPGLGLRLIYFSYDVKMKEKGDIPEGYSVSREKKERFSLILESASTNQTSMYLCASSLLAGWVRTEAFFGQGTRLTVV.

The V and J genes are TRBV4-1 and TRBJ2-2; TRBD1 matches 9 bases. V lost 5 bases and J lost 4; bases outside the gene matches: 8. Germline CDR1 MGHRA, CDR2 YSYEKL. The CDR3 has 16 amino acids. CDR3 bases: TGCGCCAGCAGCTCCCGACAGGGGGGCTCCACCGGGGAGCTGTTTTTT. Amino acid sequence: CASSSRQGGSTGELFF.

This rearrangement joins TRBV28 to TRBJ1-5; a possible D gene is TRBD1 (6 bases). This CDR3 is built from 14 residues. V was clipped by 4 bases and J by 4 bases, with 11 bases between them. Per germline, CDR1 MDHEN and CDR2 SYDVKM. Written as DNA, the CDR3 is TGTGCCAGCAGTTATTACAGGGTTAATCAGCCCCAGCATTTT. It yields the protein CASSYYRVNQPQHF. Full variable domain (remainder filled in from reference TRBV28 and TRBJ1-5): DVKVTQSSRYLVKRTGEKVFLECVQDMDHENMFWYRQDPGLGLRLIYFSYDVKMKEKGDIPEGYSVSREKKERFSLILESASTNQTSMYLCASSYYRVNQPQHFGDGTRLSIL.

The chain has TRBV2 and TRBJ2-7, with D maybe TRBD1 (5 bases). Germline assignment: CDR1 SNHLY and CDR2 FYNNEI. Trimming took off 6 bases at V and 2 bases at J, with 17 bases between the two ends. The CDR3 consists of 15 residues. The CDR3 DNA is TGTGCCAGCAGGAAGGAAGGGGCAGGGACCTACGAGCAGTACTTC. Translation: CASRKEGAGTYEQYF.

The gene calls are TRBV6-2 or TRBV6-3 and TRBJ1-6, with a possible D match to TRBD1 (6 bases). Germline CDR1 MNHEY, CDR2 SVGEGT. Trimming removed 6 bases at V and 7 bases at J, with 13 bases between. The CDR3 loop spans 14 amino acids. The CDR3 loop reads CASSDDRRNSPLHF. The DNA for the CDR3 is TGTGCCAGCAGCGACGACAGGCGAAATTCACCCCTCCACTTT.

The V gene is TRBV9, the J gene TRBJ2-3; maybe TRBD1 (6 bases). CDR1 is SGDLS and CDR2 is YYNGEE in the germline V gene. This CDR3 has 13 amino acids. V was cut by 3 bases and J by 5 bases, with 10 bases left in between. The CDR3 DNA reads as TGTGCCAGCAGCGGGGGGCCAGGAGATACGCAGTATTTT. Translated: CASSGGPGDTQYF.

The DNA for the CDR3 is TGTGCCAGCAGCGATCCGGGACAGGACATTCCCTACGAGCAGTACTTC. The encoded protein is CASSDPGQDIPYEQYF. This chain uses TRBV2 with TRBJ2-7, with 8 bases matching TRBD1. This CDR3 is 16 amino acids long. Germline CDR1 and CDR2: SNHLY and FYNNEI. After removal of 6 bases from V and 2 bases from J, the junction contained 12 bases not matched to a gene. The variable domain in full, with the rest retrieved from reference TRBV2 and TRBJ2-7, is EPEVTQTPSHQVTQMGQEVILRCVPISNHLYFYWYRQILGQKVEFLVSFYNNEISEKSEIFDDQFSVERPDGSNFTLKIRSTKLEDSAMYFCASSDPGQDIPYEQYFGPGTRLTVT.

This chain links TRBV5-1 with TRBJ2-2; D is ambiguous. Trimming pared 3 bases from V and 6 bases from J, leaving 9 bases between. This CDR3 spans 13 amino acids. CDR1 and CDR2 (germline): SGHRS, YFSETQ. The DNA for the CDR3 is TGCGCCAGCAGCTCTGACACTCCCGGGGAGCTGTTTTTT. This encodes CASSSDTPGELFF.